This T cell receptor beta chain was recovered during a study of type 1 and type 2 diabetes patients. Across the study: Donors were type 1 diabetes, type 2 diabetes, or nondiabetic controls. Notes on the study in general: Age and gender were not matched between study groups. Some T1D-only expanded clones might appear in more T2D or control samples. In CD4+ and CD8+ T cells, type 2 diabetes diversity exceeded type 1.

Genomic DNA was the PCR template. Amplification of the beta chain CDR3 used 30 forward and 13 reverse multiplex primers. MiXCR, applied by TCRdb to the multiplex PCR reads, yields one record per CDR3 protein. This table has 280,000 or so distinct CDR3 sequences, around 50% appearing once. The germline V gene encodes CDR1 SGHTA and CDR2 FQGNSA. This CDR3 comprises 15 residues. After removal of 7 bases from V and 8 bases from J, the junction contained 15 bases not matched to a gene. As concerns this clonotype: Its cognate antigen is unknown.

The source material was peripheral blood mononuclear cells (PBMCs). The chain couples TRBV7-2 to TRBJ1-2, with 8 nucleotides matching TRBD1. The source is a man aged 18 to 30 with type 2 diabetes. CDR3 residues: CASTHGRGRGVGYTF. The CDR3 DNA reads TGTGCCAGCACTCACGGCAGGGGGCGAGGGGTGGGCTACACCTTC.